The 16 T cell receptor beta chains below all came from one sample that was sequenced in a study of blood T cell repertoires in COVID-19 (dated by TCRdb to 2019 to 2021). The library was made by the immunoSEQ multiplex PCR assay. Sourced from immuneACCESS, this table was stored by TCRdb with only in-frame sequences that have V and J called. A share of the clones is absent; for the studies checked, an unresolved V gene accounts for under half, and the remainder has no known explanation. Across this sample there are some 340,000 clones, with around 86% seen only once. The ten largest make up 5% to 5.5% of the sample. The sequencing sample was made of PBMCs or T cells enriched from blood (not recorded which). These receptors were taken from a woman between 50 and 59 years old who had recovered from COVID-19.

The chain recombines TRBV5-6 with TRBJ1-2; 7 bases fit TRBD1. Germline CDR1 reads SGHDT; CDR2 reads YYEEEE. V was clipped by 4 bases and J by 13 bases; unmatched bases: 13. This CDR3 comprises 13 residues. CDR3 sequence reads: CASSPRLDRESTF. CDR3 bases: TGTGCCAGCAGCCCCAGACTAGACAGGGAATCCACCTTC.

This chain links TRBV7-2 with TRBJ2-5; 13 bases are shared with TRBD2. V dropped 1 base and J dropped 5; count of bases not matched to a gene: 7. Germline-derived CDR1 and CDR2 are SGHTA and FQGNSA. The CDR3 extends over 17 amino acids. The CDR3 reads CASSLGGTSGAGETQYF. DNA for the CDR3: TGTGCCAGCAGCTTAGGAGGGACTAGCGGGGCCGGGGAGACCCAGTACTTC. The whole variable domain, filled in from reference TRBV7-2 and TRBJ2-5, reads GAGVSQSPSNKVTEKGKDVELRCDPISGHTALYWYRQSLGQGLEFLIYFQGNSAPDKSGLPSDRFSAERTGGSVSTLTIQRTQQEDSAVYLCASSLGGTSGAGETQYFGPGTRLLVL.

The CDR3 bases are TGTGCCAGCAGCTTGGGACCGACTTTAGTCTACGAGCAGTACTTC. Amino acids: CASSLGPTLVYEQYF. The chain recombines TRBV5-6 with TRBJ2-7; D unclear. V was trimmed by 0 bases and J by 3 bases, leaving 13 bases between them. The CDR3 contains 15 residues. The germline gives CDR1 SGHDT, CDR2 YYEEEE.

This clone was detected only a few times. The CDR3 DNA reads as TGCGCCAGCAGCCGGGAGGGGACTGAAGCTTTCTTT. Its translation: CASSREGTEAFF. This rearrangement joins TRBV5-1 to TRBJ1-1; possibly TRBD1 for D (5 bases). Germline lookup yields CDR1 SGHRS and CDR2 YFSETQ. CDR3 length: 12 residues. V lost 4 bases and J lost 5, with 9 bases in between.

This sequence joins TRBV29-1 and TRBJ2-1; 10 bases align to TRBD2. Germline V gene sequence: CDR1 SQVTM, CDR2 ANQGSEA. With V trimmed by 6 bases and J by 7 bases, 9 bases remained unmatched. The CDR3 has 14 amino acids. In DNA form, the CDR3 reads TGCAGCGTCCAACCGGGACTAGCGTGGAATGAGCAGTTCTTC. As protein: CSVQPGLAWNEQFF.

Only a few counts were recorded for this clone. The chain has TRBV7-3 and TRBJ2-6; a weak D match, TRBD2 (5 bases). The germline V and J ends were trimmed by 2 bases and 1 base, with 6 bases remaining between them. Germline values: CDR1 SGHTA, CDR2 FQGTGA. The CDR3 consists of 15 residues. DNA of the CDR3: TGTGCCAGCAGCTTAGGACTTTCTGGGGCCAACGTCCTGACTTTC. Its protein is CASSLGLSGANVLTF.

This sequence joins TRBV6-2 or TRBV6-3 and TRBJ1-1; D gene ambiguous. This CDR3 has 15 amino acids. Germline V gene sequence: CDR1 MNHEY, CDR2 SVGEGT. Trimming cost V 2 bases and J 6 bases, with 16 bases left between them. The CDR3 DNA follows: TGTGCCAGCAGTTACGCCTCGATGGCGGGTGCTGAAGCTTTCTTT. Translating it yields CASSYASMAGAEAFF.

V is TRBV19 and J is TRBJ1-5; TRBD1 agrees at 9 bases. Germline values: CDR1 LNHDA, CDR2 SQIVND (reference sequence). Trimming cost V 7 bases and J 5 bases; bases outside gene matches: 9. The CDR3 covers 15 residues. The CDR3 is CASTRGTGSYQPQHF. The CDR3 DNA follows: TGTGCCAGTACTAGGGGGACAGGGTCCTATCAGCCCCAGCATTTT.

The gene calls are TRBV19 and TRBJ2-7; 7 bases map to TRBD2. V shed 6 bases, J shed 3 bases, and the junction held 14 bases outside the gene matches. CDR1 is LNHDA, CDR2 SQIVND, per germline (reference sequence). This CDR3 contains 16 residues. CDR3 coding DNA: TGTGCCAGTAGCAGCGGAGTGAAAGCGGGGCGCTACGAGCAGTACTTC. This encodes CASSSGVKAGRYEQYF. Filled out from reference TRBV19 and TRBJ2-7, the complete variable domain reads DGGITQSPKYLFRKEGQNVTLSCEQNLNHDAMYWYRQDPGQGLRLIYYSQIVNDFQKGDIAEGYSVSREKKESFPLTVTSAQKNPTAFYLCASSSGVKAGRYEQYFGPGTRLTVT.

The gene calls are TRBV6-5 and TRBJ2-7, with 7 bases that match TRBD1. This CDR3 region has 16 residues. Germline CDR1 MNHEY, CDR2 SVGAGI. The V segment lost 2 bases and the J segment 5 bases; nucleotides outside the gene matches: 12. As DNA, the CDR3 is TGTGCCAGCAGTTACCGGACCACAGGGGCGCGGGACGAGCAGTACTTC. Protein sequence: CASSYRTTGARDEQYF.

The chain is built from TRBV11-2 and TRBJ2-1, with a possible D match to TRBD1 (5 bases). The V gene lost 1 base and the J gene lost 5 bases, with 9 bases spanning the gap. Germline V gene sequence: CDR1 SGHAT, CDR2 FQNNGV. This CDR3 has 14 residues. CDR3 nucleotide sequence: TGTGCCAGCAGCTTAGGAGACAGAAACAATGAGCAGTTCTTC. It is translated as CASSLGDRNNEQFF.

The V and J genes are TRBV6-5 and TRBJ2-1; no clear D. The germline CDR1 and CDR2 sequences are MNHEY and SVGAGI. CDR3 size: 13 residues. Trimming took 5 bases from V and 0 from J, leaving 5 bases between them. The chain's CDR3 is CASSPSSYNEQFF. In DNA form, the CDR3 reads TGTGCCAGCAGTCCCAGCTCCTACAATGAGCAGTTCTTC.

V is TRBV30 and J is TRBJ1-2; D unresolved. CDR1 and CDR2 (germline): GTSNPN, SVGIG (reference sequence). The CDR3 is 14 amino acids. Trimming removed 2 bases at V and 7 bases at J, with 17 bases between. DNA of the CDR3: TGTGCCTGGAGTTTATCGGTCCAAGGAGGTGGCTACACCTTC. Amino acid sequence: CAWSLSVQGGGYTF.

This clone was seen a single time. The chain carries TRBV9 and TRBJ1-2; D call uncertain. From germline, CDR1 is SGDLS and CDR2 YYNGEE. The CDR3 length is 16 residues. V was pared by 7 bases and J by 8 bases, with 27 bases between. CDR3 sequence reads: CASSKRRVGSSYGYTF. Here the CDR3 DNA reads TGTGCCAGCTCTAAGAGGAGGGTTGGTTCTAGCTACGGCTACACCTTC.

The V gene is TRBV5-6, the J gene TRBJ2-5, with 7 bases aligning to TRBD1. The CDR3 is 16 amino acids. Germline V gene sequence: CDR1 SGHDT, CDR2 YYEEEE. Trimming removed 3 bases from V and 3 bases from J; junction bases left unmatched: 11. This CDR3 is CASSYRSTGIEETQYF. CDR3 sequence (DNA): TGTGCCAGCAGCTACCGGTCGACAGGGATAGAAGAGACCCAGTACTTC.

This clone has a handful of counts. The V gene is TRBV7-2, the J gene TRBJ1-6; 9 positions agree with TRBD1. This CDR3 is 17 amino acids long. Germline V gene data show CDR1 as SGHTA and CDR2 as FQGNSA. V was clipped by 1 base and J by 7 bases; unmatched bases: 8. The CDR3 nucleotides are TGTGCCAGCAGCTTAGAGAACCCCGGGACAGGGAATTCACCCCTCCACTTT. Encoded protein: CASSLENPGTGNSPLHF.